The T cell receptor (beta chain) under discussion was sequenced for a study of vaccination effects on CD4 cells after COVID-19. Trimming pared 0 bases from V and 4 bases from J, leaving 15 bases between. The CDR3 is 16 residues long. Germline assignment: CDR1 MGHRA and CDR2 YSYEKL. Measured with immunoSEQ multiplex PCR; TCRdb has only the in-frame clones, and not every one. This sample yields about 73,000 clones, of which roughly 79% are seen a single time; around 3.2% belongs to the top ten. A word on this clone: As yet, its antigen is unknown.

Broader study findings: After vaccination, at late timepoints, clones induced by infection and by vaccine contracted markedly.

With the ViraFEST assay, the study expanded antigen-specific CD4+ T cells using viral peptide pools, then sequenced them. Cultured cells yielded isolated CD4+ T cells after around 10 days. Vaccine recipients, nucleocapsid antibody negative, had no prior SARS-CoV-2 infection. The receptor was isolated from a human donor who received a COVID-19 vaccine. The input for sequencing was CD4+ T cells from PBMCs cultured with HCoV-NL63 spike peptides, taken before COVID-19 vaccination. The chain employs TRBV4-1 and TRBJ1-2, with a possible D match to TRBD1 (6 bases). Here the CDR3 DNA reads TGCGCCAGCAGCCAAGAGAACAGGGTTTCTGCCTATGGCTACACCTTC. Translated: CASSQENRVSAYGYTF.